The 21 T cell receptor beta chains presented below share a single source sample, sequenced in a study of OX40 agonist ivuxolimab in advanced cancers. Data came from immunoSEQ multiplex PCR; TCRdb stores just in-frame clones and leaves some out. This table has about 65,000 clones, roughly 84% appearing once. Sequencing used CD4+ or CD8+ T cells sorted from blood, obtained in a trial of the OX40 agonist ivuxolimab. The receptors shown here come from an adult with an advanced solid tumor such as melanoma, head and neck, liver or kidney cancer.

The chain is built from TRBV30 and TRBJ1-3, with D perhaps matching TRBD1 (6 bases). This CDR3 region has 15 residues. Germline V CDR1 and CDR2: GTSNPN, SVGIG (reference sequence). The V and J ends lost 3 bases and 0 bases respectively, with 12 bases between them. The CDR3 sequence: CAWSRTVTSGNTIYF. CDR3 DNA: TGTGCCTGGAGCAGGACAGTGACCTCTGGAAACACCATATATTTT.

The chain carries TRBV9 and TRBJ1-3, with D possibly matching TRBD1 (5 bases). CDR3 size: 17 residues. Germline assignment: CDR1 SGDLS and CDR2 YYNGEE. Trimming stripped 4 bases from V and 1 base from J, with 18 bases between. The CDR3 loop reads CASSSDPAGPSGNTIYF. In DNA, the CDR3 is TGTGCCAGCAGCTCAGATCCGGCAGGGCCGTCTGGAAACACCATATATTTT.

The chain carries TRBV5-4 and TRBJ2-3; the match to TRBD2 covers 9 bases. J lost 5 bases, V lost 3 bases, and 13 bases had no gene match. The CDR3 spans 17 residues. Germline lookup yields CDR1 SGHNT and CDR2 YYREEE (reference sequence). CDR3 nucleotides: TGTGCCAGCAGCTCGGGGCGGGGGGGCCGACGCGGAGATACGCAGTATTTT. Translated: CASSSGRGGRRGDTQYF.

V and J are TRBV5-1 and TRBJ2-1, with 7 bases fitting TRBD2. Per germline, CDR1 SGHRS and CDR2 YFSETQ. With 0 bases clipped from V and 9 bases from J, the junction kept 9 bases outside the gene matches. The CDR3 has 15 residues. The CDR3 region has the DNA TGCGCCAGCAGCTTGGAGACTAGCTCGTCCAGTGAGCAGTTCTTC. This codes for CASSLETSSSSEQFF.

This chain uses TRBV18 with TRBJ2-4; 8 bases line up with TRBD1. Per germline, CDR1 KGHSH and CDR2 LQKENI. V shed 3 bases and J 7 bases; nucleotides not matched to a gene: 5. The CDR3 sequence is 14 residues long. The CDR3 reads CASSPGTGPNIQYF. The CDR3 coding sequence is TGTGCCAGCTCACCTGGGACAGGCCCCAACATTCAGTACTTC.

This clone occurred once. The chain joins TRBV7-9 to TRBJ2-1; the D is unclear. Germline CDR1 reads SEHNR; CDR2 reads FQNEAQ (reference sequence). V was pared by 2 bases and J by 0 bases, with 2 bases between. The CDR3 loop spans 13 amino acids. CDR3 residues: CASSLSSYNEQFF. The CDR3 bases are TGTGCCAGCAGCTTAAGCTCCTACAATGAGCAGTTCTTC.

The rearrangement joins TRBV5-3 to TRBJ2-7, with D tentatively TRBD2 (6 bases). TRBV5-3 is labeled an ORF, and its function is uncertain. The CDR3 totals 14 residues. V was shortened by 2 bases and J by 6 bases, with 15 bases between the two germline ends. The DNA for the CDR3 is TGTGCCAGAAGCTTCAAGGTGGAGGGGCTCGAGCAGTACTTC. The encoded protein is CARSFKVEGLEQYF.

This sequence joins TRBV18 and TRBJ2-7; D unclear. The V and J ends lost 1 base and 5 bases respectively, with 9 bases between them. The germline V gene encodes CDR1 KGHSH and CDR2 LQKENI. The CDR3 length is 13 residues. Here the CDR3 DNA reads TGTGCCAGCTCACCACGTGGCGGCGACGAGCAGTACTTC. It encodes CASSPRGGDEQYF.

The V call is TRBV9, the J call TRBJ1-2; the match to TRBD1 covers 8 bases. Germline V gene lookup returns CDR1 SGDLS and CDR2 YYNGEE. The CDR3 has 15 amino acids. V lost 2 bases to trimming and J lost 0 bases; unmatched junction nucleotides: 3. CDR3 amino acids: CASSVRQGTNYGYTF. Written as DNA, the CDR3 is TGTGCCAGCAGCGTGAGACAGGGGACTAACTATGGCTACACCTTC.

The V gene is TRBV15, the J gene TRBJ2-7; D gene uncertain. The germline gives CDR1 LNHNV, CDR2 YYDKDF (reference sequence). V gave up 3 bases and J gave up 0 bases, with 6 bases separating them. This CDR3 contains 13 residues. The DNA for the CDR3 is TGTGCCACCAGCAGTTACAGCTCCTACGAGCAGTACTTC. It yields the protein CATSSYSSYEQYF.

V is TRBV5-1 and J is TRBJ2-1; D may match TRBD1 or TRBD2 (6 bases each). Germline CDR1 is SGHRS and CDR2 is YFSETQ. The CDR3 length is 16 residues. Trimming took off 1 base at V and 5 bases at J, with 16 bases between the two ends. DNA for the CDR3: TGCGCCAGCAGCTTGCGGGGGCCGACACCTGACAATGAGCAGTTCTTC. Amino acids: CASSLRGPTPDNEQFF.

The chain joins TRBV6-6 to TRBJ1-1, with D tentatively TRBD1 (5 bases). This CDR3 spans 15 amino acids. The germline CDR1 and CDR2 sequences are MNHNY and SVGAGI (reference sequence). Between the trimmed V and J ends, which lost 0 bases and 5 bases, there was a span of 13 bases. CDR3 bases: TGTGCCAGCAGTTACTCCCCAAGAGGGGCAACTGAAGCTTTCTTT. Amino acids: CASSYSPRGATEAFF.

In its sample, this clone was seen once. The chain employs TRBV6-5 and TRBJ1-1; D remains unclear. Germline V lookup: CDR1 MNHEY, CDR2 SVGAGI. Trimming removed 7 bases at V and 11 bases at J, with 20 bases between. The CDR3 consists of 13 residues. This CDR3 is CASKTAAVMKAFF. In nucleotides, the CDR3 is TGTGCCAGCAAGACGGCTGCAGTTATGAAGGCTTTCTTT.

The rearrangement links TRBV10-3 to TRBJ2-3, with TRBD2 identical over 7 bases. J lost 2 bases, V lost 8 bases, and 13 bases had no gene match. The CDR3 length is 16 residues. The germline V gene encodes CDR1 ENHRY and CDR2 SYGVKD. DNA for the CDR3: TGTGCCATCGCCGATCGGGGGGTAACTATCACAGATACGCAGTATTTT. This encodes CAIADRGVTITDTQYF.

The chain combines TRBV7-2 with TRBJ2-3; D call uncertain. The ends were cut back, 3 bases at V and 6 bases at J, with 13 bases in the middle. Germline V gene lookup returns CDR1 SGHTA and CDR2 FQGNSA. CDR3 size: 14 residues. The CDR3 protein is CASSFERLADTQYF. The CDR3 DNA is TGTGCCAGCAGCTTTGAGAGGTTGGCGGATACGCAGTATTTT.

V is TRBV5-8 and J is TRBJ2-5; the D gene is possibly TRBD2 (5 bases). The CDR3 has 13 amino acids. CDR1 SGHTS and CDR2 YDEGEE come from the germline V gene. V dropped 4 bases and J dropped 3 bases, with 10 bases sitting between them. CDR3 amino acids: CASSPRGKETQYF. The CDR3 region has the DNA TGTGCCAGCAGCCCCCGGGGTAAAGAGACCCAGTACTTC.

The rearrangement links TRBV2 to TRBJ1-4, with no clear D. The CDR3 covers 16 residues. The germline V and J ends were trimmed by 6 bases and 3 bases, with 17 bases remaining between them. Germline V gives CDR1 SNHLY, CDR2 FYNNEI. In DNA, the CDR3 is TGTGCCAGCAGGGGTGTAGGGTTAGGGTCTAATGAAAAACTGTTTTTT. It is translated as CASRGVGLGSNEKLFF.

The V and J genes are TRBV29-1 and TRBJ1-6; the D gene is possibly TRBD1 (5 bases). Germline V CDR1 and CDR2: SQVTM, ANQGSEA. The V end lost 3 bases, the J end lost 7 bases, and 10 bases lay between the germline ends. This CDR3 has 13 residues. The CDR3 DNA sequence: TGCAGCGTTGATGTAGGGGACAATTCACCCCTCCACTTT. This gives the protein CSVDVGDNSPLHF.

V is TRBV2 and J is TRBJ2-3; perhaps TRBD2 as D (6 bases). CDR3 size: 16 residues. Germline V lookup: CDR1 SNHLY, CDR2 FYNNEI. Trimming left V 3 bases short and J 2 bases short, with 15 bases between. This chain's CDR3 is CASSEEGSSYTDTQYF. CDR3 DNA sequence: TGTGCCAGCAGTGAGGAGGGAAGTTCTTACACAGATACGCAGTATTTT.

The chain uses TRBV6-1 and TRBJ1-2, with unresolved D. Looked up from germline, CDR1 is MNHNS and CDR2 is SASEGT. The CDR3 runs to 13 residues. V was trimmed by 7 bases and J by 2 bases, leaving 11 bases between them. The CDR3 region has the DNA TGTGCCAGCACCGAGCTCGAAAACTATGGCTACACCTTC. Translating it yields CASTELENYGYTF.

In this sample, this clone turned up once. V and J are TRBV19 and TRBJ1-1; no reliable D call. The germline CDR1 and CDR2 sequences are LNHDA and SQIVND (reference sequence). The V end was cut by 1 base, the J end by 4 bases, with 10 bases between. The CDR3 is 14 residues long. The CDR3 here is CASSIGSASTEAFF. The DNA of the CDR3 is TGTGCCAGTAGTATAGGGTCGGCGAGCACTGAAGCTTTCTTT.